This T cell receptor beta chain was captured in a study of T cell responses to AZD1222 COVID-19 vaccine. Findings and caveats of the study: Baseline seropositivity occurred in only six or seven AZD1222 recipients.

This clone is labeled medium-sized (0.01 to 0.1%). Its antigen is not known. V lost 3 bases and J 0 bases, leaving 6 bases between the germline ends. The germline gives CDR1 SGHTA, CDR2 FQGTGA. The CDR3 sequence is 14 residues long. Generated by immunoSEQ multiplex PCR, the TCRdb table keeps only in-frame clones and is missing some. The sample consists of around 130,000 clones, approximately 93% of them appearing once. The input for sequencing was peripheral blood, taken on day 0 of AZD1222 vaccination. This clonotype originated in an adult in good health. The V and J genes are TRBV7-3 and TRBJ2-1, with D hard to call. The chain's CDR3 is CASSLVGSYNEQFF. CDR3 DNA sequence: TGTGCCAGCAGCTTGGTGGGCTCCTACAATGAGCAGTTCTTC.